Each of the 26 T cell receptor beta chains below was sequenced from the same sample in a study of shared clonotypes between healthy human individuals. Data came from immunoSEQ multiplex PCR; TCRdb stores just in-frame clones and leaves some out. The data hold under 2.5 million clones, with about nine tenths observed a single time. Material: naive CD4+ T cells from PBMCs. Subset: CD45RA+ positively selected. Receptors originate from a man aged 18 to 29 in good health. Some clones in this sample may be carry-over from other donors' samples.

A single count supports this clone. The gene calls are TRBV5-1 and TRBJ2-1, with TRBD2 identical over 12 bases. Germline CDR1 reads SGHRS; CDR2 reads YFSETQ. The CDR3 is 16 residues long. Germline trimming cut 4 bases from V and 7 bases from J; bases unmatched to any gene: 9. The CDR3 sequence is CASSPGLAGPGNEQFF. Written as DNA, the CDR3 is TGCGCCAGCAGCCCGGGACTAGCGGGCCCTGGGAATGAGCAGTTCTTC.

This clone has only one observation. The chain employs TRBV5-1 and TRBJ2-2; D may be TRBD1 (5 bases). Per the germline V gene, CDR1 is SGHRS and CDR2 is YFSETQ. This CDR3 spans 16 amino acids. Trimming stripped 0 bases from V and 2 bases from J, with 11 bases between. The CDR3 bases are TGCGCCAGCAGCTTGGTGGTTCAGGGTAACACCGGGGAGCTGTTTTTT. Protein: CASSLVVQGNTGELFF.

V and J are TRBV5-1 and TRBJ2-2; 8 bases align to TRBD2. The length of the CDR3 is 13 residues. Trimming cost V 5 bases and J 4 bases; bases outside gene matches: 1. Germline V CDR1 and CDR2: SGHRS, YFSETQ. CDR3 region: CASRSGGTGELFF. CDR3 in DNA: TGCGCCAGCAGGAGCGGGGGCACCGGGGAGCTGTTTTTT.

About this clone: The germline gene is not matched at one end of the junction; a read error may be the cause. The V gene is TRBV7-9, the J gene TRBJ2-7, with D perhaps matching TRBD1 or TRBD2 (5 bases each). Germline V CDR1 and CDR2: SEHNR, FQNEAQ (reference sequence). The CDR3 totals 11 residues. CDR3 protein: CASSLGTGTHF. The CDR3 DNA sequence: TGTGCCAGCAGCTTGGGTACCGGGACCCACTTC. The full variable domain, rest sourced from reference TRBV7-9 and TRBJ2-7, is DTGVSQNPRHKITKRGQNVTFRCDPISEHNRLYWYRQTLGQGPEFLTYFQNEAQLEKSRLLSDRFSAERPKGSFSTLEIQRTEQGDSAMYLCASSLGTGTHFGPGTRLTVT.

V is TRBV6-5 and J is TRBJ2-3, with D unresolved. Germline V gives CDR1 MNHEY, CDR2 SVGAGI. V gave up 10 bases and J gave up 6 bases, with 8 bases separating them. The CDR3 consists of 10 residues. CDR3 sequence reads: CATFYDTQYF. The CDR3 DNA follows: TGTGCCACCTTCTACGATACGCAGTATTTT.

The rearrangement links TRBV7-2 to TRBJ2-1; D is unresolved. The CDR3 has 16 amino acids. Looked up from germline, CDR1 is SGHTA and CDR2 is FQGNSA. The germline V and J ends were trimmed by 0 bases and 3 bases, with 12 bases remaining between them. In DNA, the CDR3 is TGTGCCAGCAGCTTAGCATCCCCCGTGATCTACAATGAGCAGTTCTTC. Protein product: CASSLASPVIYNEQFF.

The chain links TRBV4-3 to TRBJ2-1; D gene ambiguous. V was pared by 0 bases and J by 7 bases, with 7 bases between. Germline loops: CDR1 LGHNA, CDR2 YSLEER. The CDR3 consists of 13 residues. The CDR3 protein is CASSQDPRNEQFF. The CDR3 DNA follows: TGCGCCAGCAGCCAAGATCCGAGGAATGAGCAGTTCTTC.

V usage is TRBV5-6 and J usage is TRBJ1-5; maybe TRBD1 (6 bases). The ends were cut back, 1 base at V and 2 bases at J, with 13 bases in the middle. The germline gives CDR1 SGHDT, CDR2 YYEEEE. The CDR3 extends over 16 amino acids. CDR3 nucleotide sequence: TGTGCCAGCAGCTTGTCGGGGGCGTGGGGCAATCAGCCCCAGCATTTT. Residues: CASSLSGAWGNQPQHF.

V gene TRBV29-1 combines with J gene TRBJ1-2; 7 nucleotides match TRBD1. Losses at the gene ends were 7 bases for V and 1 base for J; bases not matched to a gene: 6. The CDR3 is made up of 13 amino acids. Germline V gives CDR1 SQVTM, CDR2 ANQGSEA. CDR3: CSAAPGGNYGYTF. In nucleotides, the CDR3 is TGCAGCGCTGCCCCAGGGGGTAACTATGGCTACACCTTC.

The chain has TRBV5-4 and TRBJ2-2, with 10 bases fitting TRBD2. With 0 bases clipped from V and 6 bases from J, the junction kept 2 bases outside the gene matches. The CDR3 runs to 15 residues. Germline V gene lookup returns CDR1 SGHNT and CDR2 YYREEE (reference sequence). CDR3 DNA sequence: TGTGCCAGCAGCTTGGTAGCGGGAGGTTCCGGGGAGCTGTTTTTT. Its translation is CASSLVAGGSGELFF.

This chain uses TRBV28 with TRBJ2-6, with D perhaps matching TRBD2 (6 bases). V lost 5 bases to trimming and J lost 0 bases, with 17 bases between them. Germline V lookup: CDR1 MDHEN, CDR2 SYDVKM. This CDR3 has 18 amino acids. The CDR3 DNA sequence: TGTGCCAGCAGTCCTAACCCCCCGGGACTCTCTGGGGCCAACGTCCTGACTTTC. Translated, it gives CASSPNPPGLSGANVLTF.

This clone was detected once. The gene calls are TRBV10-3 and TRBJ2-7; 16 bases match TRBD2. This CDR3 is built from 18 residues. The trim removed 4 bases at V and 0 bases at J, leaving 6 bases unmatched. Germline values: CDR1 ENHRY, CDR2 SYGVKD. CDR3: CAISGGLAGGLGSYEQYF. The CDR3 DNA reads as TGTGCCATCAGTGGGGGACTAGCGGGAGGGTTGGGCTCCTACGAGCAGTACTTC.

V usage is TRBV2 and J usage is TRBJ2-5; 7 bases line up with TRBD2. Trimming at V came to 2 bases and at J to 9 bases, leaving 3 bases not matched to a gene. The CDR3 is 12 residues long. Germline CDR1 is SNHLY and CDR2 is FYNNEI. CDR3 nucleotide sequence: TGTGCCAGCAGTGAACACACTAGCGCCCAGTACTTC. It translates to CASSEHTSAQYF. Based on the CDR3 plus reference TRBV2 and TRBJ2-5, the full variable domain is EPEVTQTPSHQVTQMGQEVILRCVPISNHLYFYWYRQILGQKVEFLVSFYNNEISEKSEIFDDQFSVERPDGSNFTLKIRSTKLEDSAMYFCASSEHTSAQYFGPGTRLLVL.

V gene TRBV4-1 combines with J gene TRBJ2-7, with 13 bases identical to TRBD2. CDR3 length: 16 residues. V shed 3 bases and J 7 bases; nucleotides not matched to a gene: 9. Looked up from germline, CDR1 is MGHRA and CDR2 is YSYEKL. Here the CDR3 reads CASSQQSGLAGREQYF. The CDR3 coding sequence is TGCGCCAGCAGCCAGCAGTCGGGACTAGCGGGACGTGAGCAGTACTTC.

The CDR3 DNA reads TGTGCCTGGAGTAGAGACAGGGGGGGGAATTCACCCCTCCACTTT. Translated: CAWSRDRGGNSPLHF. V usage is TRBV30 and J usage is TRBJ1-6, with TRBD1 matching 9 bases. The CDR3 extends over 15 amino acids. Losses at the gene ends were 2 bases for V and 7 bases for J; bases not matched to a gene: 6. The V gene's germline CDR1 is GTSNPN and CDR2 SVGIG (reference sequence).

J is TRBJ2-3 and V is TRBV29-1; 7 positions match TRBD2. After removal of 2 bases from V and 0 bases from J, the junction contained 5 bases not matched to a gene. CDR3 length: 15 residues. Germline V lookup: CDR1 SQVTM, CDR2 ANQGSEA. The CDR3 region is CSVELPGRSTDTQYF. The CDR3 DNA reads TGCAGCGTTGAACTACCCGGGAGGAGCACAGATACGCAGTATTTT.

J is TRBJ2-5 and V is TRBV5-4; 8 bases fit TRBD1. The J segment lost 9 bases and the V segment lost 3 bases, leaving 10 bases of the junction unmatched. Germline V lookup: CDR1 SGHNT, CDR2 YYREEE (reference sequence). The CDR3 contains 14 residues. The DNA of the CDR3 is TGTGCCAGCAGCTCACCGACAGGGGCCCCTTCCCAGTACTTC. Translated, it gives CASSSPTGAPSQYF.

V usage is TRBV4-1 and J usage is TRBJ2-3, with D possibly TRBD1 on 5 matching bases. Per the germline V gene, CDR1 is MGHRA and CDR2 is YSYEKL. The CDR3 contains 16 residues. The ends were cut back, 1 base at V and 0 bases at J, with 11 bases in the middle. The CDR3 loop reads CASSQADTPSTDTQYF. The DNA of the CDR3 is TGCGCCAGCAGCCAAGCGGACACTCCTAGCACAGATACGCAGTATTTT.

The genes are TRBV5-1 and TRBJ2-3, with D uncertain. V lost 5 bases, J lost 3 bases, and 13 bases lay in between. Germline V gene data show CDR1 as SGHRS and CDR2 as YFSETQ. The CDR3 spans 14 residues. The CDR3 sequence is CASRLNGDTDTQYF. The CDR3 DNA reads as TGCGCCAGCAGACTGAATGGGGATACAGATACGCAGTATTTT.

This clone was observed a single time. The chain employs TRBV18 and TRBJ1-1, with a tentative D call TRBD1 (6 bases). Trimming cost V 1 base and J 4 bases, with 10 bases left between them. The germline V gene has CDR1 KGHSH and CDR2 LQKENI. This CDR3 is built from 14 residues. The CDR3 sequence: CASSPLPQGTEAFF. The CDR3 DNA reads TGTGCCAGCTCACCACTTCCACAGGGCACTGAAGCTTTCTTT.

The rearrangement links TRBV29-1 to TRBJ2-5; tentatively, D is TRBD1 (6 bases). V gave up 6 bases and J gave up 0 bases, with 11 bases separating them. The CDR3 extends over 13 amino acids. Germline V gives CDR1 SQVTM, CDR2 ANQGSEA. CDR3 nucleotide sequence: TGCAGCGTAGGTGGACAGTACCAAGAGACCCAGTACTTC. It translates to CSVGGQYQETQYF.

CDR3 region: CASTLVRGAGEKLFF. Here the CDR3 DNA reads TGTGCCAGCACCCTCGTTAGGGGGGCCGGTGAAAAACTGTTTTTT. The chain is built from TRBV6-1 and TRBJ1-4; TRBD1 might be the D (6 bases). CDR1 and CDR2 (germline): MNHNS, SASEGT. Trimming removed 7 bases at V and 7 bases at J, with 19 bases between. The CDR3 loop spans 15 amino acids.

The chain is built from TRBV5-1 and TRBJ2-7, with D hard to call. This CDR3 region has 16 residues. V lost 0 bases and J lost 0, with 13 bases in between. From germline, CDR1 is SGHRS and CDR2 YFSETQ. DNA for the CDR3: TGCGCCAGCAGCTTGGGGTACACGGGCCGCTCCTACGAGCAGTACTTC. Its protein is CASSLGYTGRSYEQYF.

Comment on this clone: This sample includes further DNA sequences coding for the same CDR3. The chain recombines TRBV28 with TRBJ2-5; no clear D gene. Trimming left V 6 bases short and J 0 bases short, with 8 bases between. The CDR3 totals 13 residues. Germline V gene data show CDR1 as MDHEN and CDR2 as SYDVKM. This chain's CDR3 is CASSSPHQETQYF. DNA for the CDR3: TGTGCCAGCAGCTCTCCGCACCAAGAGACCCAGTACTTC. Full variable domain (missing parts from reference TRBV28 and TRBJ2-5): DVKVTQSSRYLVKRTGEKVFLECVQDMDHENMFWYRQDPGLGLRLIYFSYDVKMKEKGDIPEGYSVSREKKERFSLILESASTNQTSMYLCASSSPHQETQYFGPGTRLLVL.

The chain links TRBV2 to TRBJ2-7, with D perhaps assigned TRBD1 or TRBD2 (5 bases each). The CDR3 is made up of 13 amino acids. Germline V gene lookup returns CDR1 SNHLY and CDR2 FYNNEI. The V end was cut by 6 bases, the J end by 3 bases, with 12 bases between. The CDR3 here is CASRGPTRYEQYF. The DNA for the CDR3 is TGTGCCAGCAGGGGACCGACACGCTACGAGCAGTACTTC.

This clone was seen just once. This chain links TRBV30 with TRBJ2-1; 9 bases line up with TRBD1. In germline, CDR1 is GTSNPN, CDR2 SVGIG (reference sequence). CDR3 length: 14 residues. The CDR3 loop reads CATTGTGSYNEQFF. The CDR3 nucleotides are TGTGCGACGACCGGGACAGGGAGCTACAATGAGCAGTTCTTC.